Following are 25 T cell receptor beta chains from one sample sequenced in a study of T cell responses to AZD1222 COVID-19 vaccine (dated by TCRdb to 2020 to 2023). The sample's time point label, in plain terms: baseline before first vaccination. Library preparation was by the immunoSEQ multiplex PCR assay. The clones in this table, taken by TCRdb from immuneACCESS, are in-frame only. Not every clone is retained; where verified, under half of the shortfall comes from an unresolved V gene, and the cause of the rest is unknown. A total of about 150,000 clones appear in this sample, about 95% of them only once. Jointly, the top ten make up roughly 1.3% of the sample. Material: peripheral blood, obtained on day 0 of AZD1222 vaccination. The receptors here all came from an adult in good health.

This chain joins TRBV6-1 and TRBJ2-7; D might be TRBD1 or TRBD2, each matching 5 bases. Germline V gene sequence: CDR1 MNHNS, CDR2 SASEGT. V was trimmed by 0 bases and J by 6 bases, leaving 9 bases between them. This CDR3 spans 13 amino acids. CDR3: CASSEAEGPEQYV. The CDR3 DNA sequence: TGTGCCAGCAGTGAAGCCGAGGGGCCCGAGCAGTACGTC.

V and J are TRBV7-9 and TRBJ1-4, with D possibly TRBD1 on 6 matching bases. Trimming shortened V by 5 bases and J by 3 bases, and 10 bases separated the two germline ends. The V gene's germline CDR1 is SEHNR and CDR2 FQNEAQ (reference sequence). The CDR3 sequence is 14 residues long. The CDR3 reads CASSQGGSNEKLFF. In DNA form, the CDR3 reads TGTGCCAGCAGCCAAGGGGGTTCTAATGAAAAACTGTTTTTT.

The gene calls are TRBV3-1 (or the pseudogene TRBV3-2) and TRBJ2-5; TRBD2 is a possible D gene (5 bases). The CDR3 contains 13 residues. Germline V gene data show CDR1 as LGHDT and CDR2 as YNNKEL (reference sequence). V lost 2 bases and J lost 9, with 13 bases in between. Here the CDR3 reads CASSQTPGMPQYF. The DNA of the CDR3 is TGTGCCAGCAGCCAAACCCCGGGGATGCCCCAGTACTTC.

The chain is built from TRBV19 and TRBJ2-3, with D perhaps matching TRBD2 (5 bases). CDR1 LNHDA and CDR2 SQIVND come from the germline V gene (reference sequence). V was cut by 3 bases and J by 0 bases, with 31 bases left in between. The CDR3 has 22 residues. The CDR3 is CASSIWSPWGSDVGASTDTQYF. The CDR3 DNA follows: TGTGCCAGTAGTATTTGGAGTCCATGGGGTTCCGATGTGGGAGCTAGCACAGATACGCAGTATTTT.

The V and J genes are TRBV28 and TRBJ1-6, with a tentative D call TRBD1 (6 bases). The CDR3 is 15 amino acids. Trimming took 8 bases from V and 0 from J, leaving 11 bases between them. In germline, CDR1 is MDHEN, CDR2 SYDVKM. The DNA for the CDR3 is TGTGCCAGCGGGGGCCCTAGCTCCTATAATTCACCCCTCCACTTT. It translates to CASGGPSSYNSPLHF. Combining the CDR3 with reference TRBV28 and TRBJ1-6 gives the whole variable domain DVKVTQSSRYLVKRTGEKVFLECVQDMDHENMFWYRQDPGLGLRLIYFSYDVKMKEKGDIPEGYSVSREKKERFSLILESASTNQTSMYLCASGGPSSYNSPLHFGNGTRLTVT.

The V call is TRBV7-6, the J call TRBJ1-1; D unclear. Trimming left V 4 bases short and J 7 bases short, with 13 bases between. This CDR3 contains 13 residues. Per the germline V gene, CDR1 is SGHVS and CDR2 is FNYEAQ. The CDR3 loop reads CASSSYRGDEAFF. The CDR3 DNA follows: TGTGCCAGCAGCTCGTACCGCGGCGATGAAGCTTTCTTT.

The chain combines TRBV7-2 with TRBJ1-5; no reliable D call. V was cut by 4 bases and J by 12 bases, with 13 bases left in between. Per germline, CDR1 SGHTA and CDR2 FQGNSA. The CDR3 has 12 residues. The chain's CDR3 is CASSSGGWGQHF. In nucleotides, the CDR3 is TGTGCCAGCAGCTCCGGAGGATGGGGCCAGCATTTT.

The chain is built from TRBV2 and TRBJ2-3; 8 bases are shared with TRBD2. The CDR3 has 14 amino acids. The V and J ends lost 4 bases and 3 bases, in that order; junction bases with no gene match: 3. Per germline, CDR1 SNHLY and CDR2 FYNNEI. The CDR3 DNA reads TGTGCCAGCAGTGGACTAGCGTGGACAGATACGCAGTATTTT. Protein sequence: CASSGLAWTDTQYF.

The gene calls are TRBV5-8 and TRBJ1-3, with unresolved D. Germline values: CDR1 SGHTS, CDR2 YDEGEE. The CDR3 loop spans 18 amino acids. V was shortened by 2 bases and J by 0 bases, with 18 bases between the two germline ends. The CDR3 is CASSFWKDSAFSGNTIYF. CDR3 DNA sequence: TGTGCCAGCAGCTTCTGGAAGGACTCGGCTTTCTCTGGAAACACCATATATTTT. The variable domain in full, completed from reference TRBV5-8 and TRBJ1-3, reads EAGVTQSPTHLIKTRGQQATLRCSPISGHTSVYWYQQALGLGLQFLLWYDEGEERNRGNFPPRFSGRQFPNYSSELNVNALELEDSALYLCASSFWKDSAFSGNTIYFGEGSWLTVV.

The J gene is TRBJ2-7, the V gene TRBV14, with D perhaps matching TRBD2 (6 bases). Deletions cut 3 bases from V and 3 bases from J, with 6 bases between. CDR3 length: 12 amino acids. The germline CDR1 and CDR2 sequences are SGHDN and FVKESK. CDR3 residues: CASSHGGYEQYV. The CDR3 DNA reads as TGTGCCAGCAGCCACGGGGGCTACGAGCAGTACGTC.

J is TRBJ2-5 and V is TRBV5-4; D uncertain. The CDR3 has 16 amino acids. The germline V gene has CDR1 SGHNT and CDR2 YYREEE (reference sequence). The germline V and J ends were trimmed by 4 bases and 2 bases, with 18 bases remaining between them. In nucleotides, the CDR3 is TGTGCCAGCAGCACACCTCTACAACCTGTACAAGAGACCCAGTACTTC. Its translation: CASSTPLQPVQETQYF.

This chain links TRBV11-1 with TRBJ2-1, with 8 bases identical to TRBD2. This CDR3 has 14 amino acids. V was pared by 5 bases and J by 1 base, with 1 base of the junction left unmatched. Germline V CDR1 and CDR2: SGHAT, FQDESV (reference sequence). The CDR3 DNA reads as TGTGCCAGCAGCCCGGGGGGGTCCTACAATGAGCAGTTCTTC. Translating it yields CASSPGGSYNEQFF.

This sequence joins TRBV2 and TRBJ1-2; 12 positions match TRBD1. Germline V gene sequence: CDR1 SNHLY, CDR2 FYNNEI. The CDR3 runs 14 residues. V was clipped by 7 bases and J by 7 bases; unmatched bases: 7. The CDR3 spells CASTSGGQGAGYTF. CDR3 nucleotides: TGTGCCAGCACCTCAGGGGGACAGGGGGCTGGCTACACCTTC.

The chain uses TRBV20-1 and TRBJ1-2; D unclear. Germline CDR1 is DFQATT and CDR2 is SNEGSKA (reference sequence). This CDR3 is 14 amino acids long. Between the trimmed V and J ends, which lost 3 bases and 0 bases, there was a span of 11 bases. The DNA of the CDR3 is TGCAGTGCTAGTTCCGTGGCTACTAACTATGGCTACACCTTC. Its protein is CSASSVATNYGYTF.

The chain has TRBV18 and TRBJ1-2; TRBD1 matches 9 bases. V shed 2 bases and J 3 bases; nucleotides not matched to a gene: 13. This CDR3 contains 18 residues. Per the germline V gene, CDR1 is KGHSH and CDR2 is LQKENI. DNA for the CDR3: TGTGCCAGCTCACCAGCCGCGGGACAGGGCCTTTACCACTATGGCTACACCTTC. Protein sequence: CASSPAAGQGLYHYGYTF. Full variable domain (rest looked up from reference TRBV18 and TRBJ1-2): NAGVMQNPRHLVRRRGQEARLRCSPMKGHSHVYWYRQLPEEGLKFMVYLQKENIIDESGMPKERFSAEFPKEGPSILRIQQVVRGDSAAYFCASSPAAGQGLYHYGYTFGSGTRLTVV.

The V gene is TRBV29-1, the J gene TRBJ1-4; 7 bases line up with TRBD1. V was clipped by 7 bases and J by 8 bases; unmatched bases: 10. The germline gives CDR1 SQVTM, CDR2 ANQGSEA. The CDR3 totals 13 residues. CDR3 region: CSGRQGPEEKLFF. The CDR3 bases are TGCAGCGGTCGACAGGGCCCGGAGGAAAAACTGTTTTTT.

CDR3 residues: CASSLGRGSQPQHF. For the CDR3, the DNA is TGCGCCAGCAGCCTCGGGAGGGGAAGTCAGCCCCAGCATTTT. This chain links TRBV4-1 with TRBJ1-5, with TRBD1 as a possible D gene (5 bases). Trimming removed 4 bases from V and 6 bases from J, with 13 bases in between. CDR1 and CDR2 from the germline V gene are MGHRA and YSYEKL. This CDR3 has 14 amino acids.

This chain links TRBV7-9 with TRBJ2-7; the D gene could be TRBD1 or TRBD2 (5 bases each). The CDR3 spans 14 residues. Trimming removed 2 bases at V and 2 bases at J, with 10 bases between. Germline V gene lookup returns CDR1 SEHNR and CDR2 FQNEAQ (reference sequence). DNA of the CDR3: TGTGCCAGCAGCTTAAGGGACGGAACCTACGAGCAGTACGTC. Protein: CASSLRDGTYEQYV.

The chain couples TRBV2 to TRBJ2-7; D call uncertain. Germline V CDR1 and CDR2: SNHLY, FYNNEI. Deletions cut 2 bases from V and 3 bases from J, with 5 bases between. The CDR3 runs to 12 residues. CDR3 DNA sequence: TGTGCCAGCAGTGAATCCCTCTACGAGCAGTACGTC. Its translation: CASSESLYEQYV.

This clone occurred a few times. V and J are TRBV28 and TRBJ1-5; tentatively, D is TRBD1 (5 bases). CDR1 and CDR2 (germline): MDHEN, SYDVKM. Deletions cut 1 base from V and 0 bases from J, with 19 bases between. The CDR3 spans 19 residues. The CDR3, as DNA: TGTGCCAGCAGTTTATTGCGGTTCGAGGGGCCCAATAGCAATCAGCCCCAGCATTTT. This translates into CASSLLRFEGPNSNQPQHF.

This clone appeared a single time. This rearrangement joins TRBV4-1 to TRBJ1-2; D is ambiguous. The CDR3 has 16 residues. Germline lookup yields CDR1 MGHRA and CDR2 YSYEKL. The V end was cut by 0 bases, the J end by 4 bases, with 15 bases between. This CDR3 reads CASSQEAGDVFYGYTF. In DNA form, the CDR3 reads TGCGCCAGCAGCCAAGAGGCCGGGGATGTATTCTATGGCTACACCTTC.

The chain has TRBV3-1 (or the pseudogene TRBV3-2) and TRBJ1-4, with 12 bases lining up with TRBD1. The V gene end was trimmed by 3 bases and the J gene end by 7 bases; junction bases not matched to a gene: 12. This CDR3 spans 18 amino acids. Germline V gene sequence: CDR1 LGHDT, CDR2 YNNKEL (reference sequence). CDR3 loop: CASSHRRDRGRRVEKLFF. In DNA form, the CDR3 reads TGTGCCAGCAGCCACCGCCGGGACAGGGGGCGTAGAGTTGAAAAACTGTTTTTT.

V is TRBV14 and J is TRBJ1-1; 11 bases align to TRBD1. CDR1 is SGHDN, CDR2 FVKESK, per germline. The CDR3 spans 14 residues. The junction had 1 base not matched to a gene; V was cut back by 4 bases and J by 3 bases. The CDR3 sequence: CASSPGQGDTEAFF. The CDR3 DNA sequence: TGTGCCAGCAGCCCGGGACAGGGGGACACTGAAGCTTTCTTT.

The chain joins TRBV13 to TRBJ2-7, with 9 bases fitting TRBD1. The trim removed 5 bases at V and 4 bases at J, leaving 9 bases unmatched. There are 15 residues in the CDR3. The germline CDR1 and CDR2 sequences are PRHDT and FYEKMQ (reference sequence). The CDR3 bases are TGTGCCAGCAGCCCTGGGACAGGGAGGATGTACGAGCAGTACGTC. Amino acid sequence: CASSPGTGRMYEQYV.

V gene TRBV4-1 combines with J gene TRBJ2-6; weak D call: TRBD1 (6 bases). V was shortened by 1 base and J by 0 bases, with 22 bases between the two germline ends. Germline values: CDR1 MGHRA, CDR2 YSYEKL. The CDR3 extends over 21 amino acids. CDR3 loop: CASSQAGDTSLRGSGANVLTF. CDR3 in DNA: TGCGCCAGCAGCCAAGCTGGGGACACCTCCCTAAGGGGCTCTGGGGCCAACGTCCTGACTTTC.